The present T cell receptor (beta chain) was sequenced within a study of T-cell memory formation after mild COVID-19. Study results and caveats: Memory from before infection featured some responding clones, which suggests cross-reactive memory joined. Among contracting clones, CD4+ were mainly CM/EM and CD8+ enriched in EMRA. Day 15 to 85 contractors were CD4/CD8 balanced; later expanders leaned CD4+.

Libraries for TCRalpha and TCRbeta carried sample barcodes and unique molecular identifiers via 5'RACE. TCRdb processed the 5' RACE reads anew with MiXCR; each CDR3 protein has one entry. This table has around 420,000 distinct CDR3 sequences, 24% appearing once. This clonotype was counted a few times. The antigen remains unidentified. Trimming left V 0 bases short and J 0 bases short, with 15 bases between. The germline CDR1 and CDR2 sequences are MGHRA and YSYEKL. The CDR3 contains 19 residues. This clonotype was sampled from an adult woman who had mild COVID-19 (a few samples of this study predate the infection). Cell type and time point are not known. The chain has TRBV4-1 and TRBJ2-6; D is possibly TRBD2 (5 bases). The specimen was PBMCs or a T cell subset sorted from them (not recorded which). The CDR3 DNA is TGCGCCAGCAGCCAAGACCCGCCGACTGACTACTCTGGGGCCAACGTCCTGACTTTC. Protein product: CASSQDPPTDYSGANVLTF.